This T cell receptor beta chain originates from a study of cytomegalovirus exposure and HLA in healthy donors. Study observations and caveats: A later analysis found most CMV-associated TCR beta chains apparently HLA-restricted.

This PCR relied on a set of 60 Vbeta primers and 13 Jbeta primers. Study processing details: Roughly 80 million unique TCR beta chains, roughly 11 million of them shared, were counted by a later analysis. Clones were sequenced by immunoSEQ multiplex PCR, and TCRdb holds only the in-frame ones, with some missing. That table furnishes V, J and clone size, whereas the DNA furnished D and trimming. The sample has 50,000 to 80,000 clones. Germline V gives CDR1 KGHSH, CDR2 LQKENI. With 3 bases removed from V and 4 bases from J, the gap between germline ends came to 10 bases. The CDR3 totals 14 residues. Details on this clone: As yet, its antigen is unknown.

Among the donors, all were healthy bone marrow donors. Whereas donors were nominally healthy upon sampling, unrecorded immune exposures were probable. This sequence was found in a woman younger than 30 in good health and CMV-seronegative. Sequenced sample: PBMCs. The rearrangement joins TRBV18 to TRBJ2-1; D uncertain. CDR3 amino acids: CASSPVRHYNEQFF. DNA for the CDR3: TGTGCCAGCTCACCGGTTAGACATTACAATGAGCAGTTCTTC. Combining the CDR3 with reference TRBV18 and TRBJ2-1 gives the whole variable domain NAGVMQNPRHLVRRRGQEARLRCSPMKGHSHVYWYRQLPEEGLKFMVYLQKENIIDESGMPKERFSAEFPKEGPSILRIQQVVRGDSAAYFCASSPVRHYNEQFFGPGTRLTVL.